This T cell receptor beta chain was profiled in a study of cytomegalovirus exposure and HLA in healthy donors. There are a few counts of this clone. The PCR ran on 60 Vbeta and 13 Jbeta primers. Here immunoSEQ multiplex PCR was the method, and the copy in TCRdb shows in-frame clones only, minus some. Among 150,000 to 200,000 clones listed, around 80% were seen once. Sequenced input: PBMCs. The receptor comes from a woman aged 18 to 35 in good health and CMV-seronegative.

This CDR3 reads CASSVGTGTYEQYF. CDR3 coding DNA: TGCGCCAGCAGCGTTGGGACAGGAACCTACGAGCAGTACTTC. The chain is built from TRBV10-2 and TRBJ2-7; TRBD1 agrees at 8 bases. CDR1 and CDR2 from the germline V gene are WSHSY and SAAADI. This CDR3 comprises 14 residues. Trimming removed 6 bases from V and 2 bases from J; junction bases left unmatched: 6.